One and the same sample provided the 25 T cell receptor beta chains below, sequenced in a study of blood T cells in healthy people across ages. With a J-beta primer mix and a sample-barcoded 5' primer, a second PCR ran about 6 to 11 cycles. One entry per CDR3 protein, called by TCRdb with MiXCR from the 5' RACE reads. This sample carries fewer than 900,000 distinct CDR3 sequences, roughly 47% of them seen once, and the ten largest clones take 20% to 25%. Sequences were obtained from blood. Receptor source: a woman in her fifties or sixties in good health.

This chain uses TRBV12-3 or TRBV12-4 with TRBJ2-5, with D uncertain. The V end was cut by 5 bases, the J end by 11 bases, with 21 bases between. CDR3 length: 14 amino acids. CDR3 region: CASSHARAALVQYF. The DNA for the CDR3 is TGTGCCAGCAGTCACGCCCGGGCAGCTTTGGTGCAGTACTTC.

The V call is TRBV15, the J call TRBJ1-1; 10 nucleotides match TRBD1. From germline, CDR1 is LNHNV and CDR2 YYDKDF (reference sequence). The CDR3 loop spans 14 amino acids. J lost 5 bases, V lost 1 base, and 1 base had no gene match. The DNA of the CDR3 is TGTGCCACCAGCAGAGGACAGGGGGCGACTGAAGCTTTCTTT. Translated, it gives CATSRGQGATEAFF.

This sequence joins TRBV12-3 or TRBV12-4 and TRBJ2-7, with D maybe TRBD2 (5 bases). This CDR3 has 12 amino acids. V lost 8 bases and J 4 bases, leaving 12 bases between the germline ends. CDR3 region: CASAFGSYEQYF. As DNA, the CDR3 is TGTGCCAGCGCCTTTGGGAGTTACGAGCAGTACTTC.

Many counts were recorded for this clonotype. This could be a read error, since a much larger clone is one nucleotide away. V usage is TRBV20-1 and J usage is TRBJ2-5; TRBD1 aligns across 9 bases. J lost 11 bases, V lost 5 bases, and 24 bases had no gene match. The CDR3 contains 17 residues. Germline assignment: CDR1 DFQATT and CDR2 SNEGSKA (reference sequence). The DNA for the CDR3 is TGCAGTGCTTCGAATAGCCTGGGACAGGGATCCATGAATGAGCAGTACTTC. This translates into CSASNSLGQGSMNEQYF.

The chain is built from TRBV7-2 and TRBJ2-5, with 9 positions matching TRBD2. V lost 1 base to trimming and J lost 11 bases; unmatched junction nucleotides: 11. The CDR3 has 15 residues. Germline-derived CDR1 and CDR2 are SGHTA and FQGNSA. For the CDR3, the DNA is TGTGCCAGCAGCTTAGTGAGCGGGAGGAACAATGAGCAGTACTTC. It yields the protein CASSLVSGRNNEQYF.

V usage is TRBV20-1 and J usage is TRBJ2-5; D is possibly TRBD2 (5 bases). The germline CDR1 and CDR2 sequences are DFQATT and SNEGSKA (reference sequence). V shed 2 bases and J shed 13 bases, with 11 bases lying between them. The CDR3 has 10 amino acids. CDR3 sequence reads: CSARLLARYF. The CDR3 DNA is TGCAGTGCTAGACTGCTAGCTCGGTACTTC.

This clonotype was recorded a few times. This chain links TRBV7-2 with TRBJ2-3, with 7 bases identical to TRBD2. V lost 1 base to trimming and J lost 6 bases; unmatched junction nucleotides: 7. Germline V gives CDR1 SGHTA, CDR2 FQGNSA. The CDR3 covers 15 residues. The CDR3 spells CASSLVAGAGDTQYF. In DNA, the CDR3 is TGTGCCAGCAGCTTAGTGGCGGGAGCGGGGGATACGCAGTATTTT.

This chain uses TRBV7-9 with TRBJ2-1; tentatively, D is TRBD1 or TRBD2 (7 bases each). There are 13 residues in the CDR3. Trimming left V 7 bases short and J 5 bases short, with 12 bases between. Germline V gene sequence: CDR1 SEHNR, CDR2 FQNEAQ (reference sequence). Written as DNA, the CDR3 is TGTGCCAGCACAGGGGGGGCGCACAATGAGCAGTTCTTC. It is translated as CASTGGAHNEQFF.

This clonotype was recorded a few times. This chain connects TRBV12-3 or TRBV12-4 to TRBJ2-3; TRBD2 matches 7 bases. The CDR3 has 15 amino acids. The J segment lost 1 base and the V segment lost 6 bases, leaving 7 bases of the junction unmatched. The CDR3 region is CASRGEGLRTDTQYF. The CDR3 bases are TGTGCCAGCAGGGGAGAGGGACTACGCACAGATACGCAGTATTTT.

The chain links TRBV11-2 to TRBJ1-2, with unresolved D. Germline V CDR1 and CDR2: SGHAT, FQNNGV. The V end was cut by 0 bases, the J end by 2 bases, with 13 bases between. The CDR3 is 16 amino acids. DNA of the CDR3: TGTGCCAGCAGCTTAGAGGCGAATAGTGGAAACTATGGCTACACCTTC. Encoded protein: CASSLEANSGNYGYTF.

Concerning this clonotype itself: One base away lies a much larger clone, so this may be a sequencing read error. The chain carries TRBV10-3 and TRBJ2-7, with unresolved D. The CDR3 is 13 amino acids. Germline V lookup: CDR1 ENHRY, CDR2 SYGVKD. This chain's CDR3 is CAVSESELYEQYF. CDR3 DNA sequence: TGTGCCGTCAGTGAGAGTGAGCTCTACGAGCAGTACTTC.

The V call is TRBV7-8, the J call TRBJ1-5; weak D call: TRBD1 (6 bases). Germline-derived CDR1 and CDR2 are SGHVS and FQNEAQ. This CDR3 comprises 14 residues. V lost 5 bases and J 3 bases, leaving 11 bases between the germline ends. The CDR3 region is CASSPRGDNQPQHF. CDR3 sequence (DNA): TGTGCCAGCAGCCCCAGGGGAGACAATCAGCCCCAGCATTTT.

This clonotype was seen ten or more times. The V gene is TRBV4-2, the J gene TRBJ2-3, with 9 bases lining up with TRBD2. Trimming took 4 bases from V and 1 from J; bases not matched to a gene: 6. The CDR3 contains 16 residues. Germline CDR1 LGHNA, CDR2 YNFKEQ. CDR3 in amino acids: CASSPRVAGGTDTQYF. CDR3 coding DNA: TGTGCCAGCAGCCCCCGTGTAGCGGGGGGCACAGATACGCAGTATTTT.

This clonotype was seen more than once but under ten times. CDR3 in DNA: TGTGCCAGCAGCCCCCAGGGACAGTTATACGAGCAGTACTTC. Translation: CASSPQGQLYEQYF. The V call is TRBV9, the J call TRBJ2-7, with TRBD1 matching over 7 bases. Germline CDR1 SGDLS, CDR2 YYNGEE. Trimming removed 4 bases from V and 4 bases from J; junction bases left unmatched: 8. This CDR3 comprises 14 residues.

The chain links TRBV7-9 to TRBJ2-7; maybe TRBD2 (6 bases). Per germline, CDR1 SEHNR and CDR2 FQNEAQ (reference sequence). This CDR3 contains 15 residues. With 2 bases removed from V and 5 bases from J, the gap between germline ends came to 16 bases. For the CDR3, the DNA is TGTGCCAGCAGCTTAAGGGTTTCGGGAGAGGACGAGCAGTACTTC. Amino acid sequence: CASSLRVSGEDEQYF.

This sequence joins TRBV20-1 and TRBJ2-7; 10 bases fit TRBD1. The CDR3 spans 14 residues. CDR1 is DFQATT and CDR2 is SNEGSKA in the germline V gene (reference sequence). V lost 4 bases and J lost 3; bases outside the gene matches: 6. The CDR3 bases are TGCAGTGCTATGACAAGGACAGGGGGCTACGAGCAGTACTTC. Protein sequence: CSAMTRTGGYEQYF.

This chain uses TRBV28 with TRBJ2-5; possibly TRBD1 for D (5 bases). The J call is doubtful: the DNA matches TRBJ2-4 better. CDR1 is MDHEN and CDR2 is SYDVKM in the germline V gene. The CDR3 length is 13 residues. The CDR3 DNA follows: TGTGCCAGCAGCCCCTGGGGCCGGGACATTCAGTACTTC. Translated, it gives CASSPWGRDIQYF.

The rearrangement uses TRBV12-3 or TRBV12-4 and TRBJ1-5; maybe TRBD1 (6 bases). The CDR3 is 19 residues long. V lost 1 base to trimming and J lost 0 bases, with 19 bases between them. CDR3 residues: CASSLVWEGGRASNQPQHF. The DNA for the CDR3 is TGTGCCAGCAGTTTAGTTTGGGAGGGGGGGAGGGCTAGCAATCAGCCCCAGCATTTT.

The chain employs TRBV9 and TRBJ2-7; a weak D match, TRBD1 (6 bases). The CDR3 is made up of 13 amino acids. V was shortened by 3 bases and J by 3 bases, with 10 bases between the two germline ends. CDR1 and CDR2 from the germline V gene are SGDLS and YYNGEE. CDR3: CASSAGTLYEQYF. In DNA, the CDR3 is TGTGCCAGCAGCGCCGGGACACTCTACGAGCAGTACTTC.

On this clonotype itself: Sequence at one end of the junction differs from germline and may be a read error. This chain links TRBV30 with TRBJ1-2; D call uncertain. Germline-derived CDR1 and CDR2 are GTSNPN and SVGIG (reference sequence). The CDR3 loop spans 12 amino acids. For the CDR3, the DNA is TGTGCCGGGAGTCTTATCACTGGTGGCTACACCTTC. Its translation: CAGSLITGGYTF.

The V call is TRBV5-1, the J call TRBJ2-2, with 11 positions matching TRBD1. Germline CDR1 SGHRS, CDR2 YFSETQ. V lost 0 bases to trimming and J lost 2 bases; unmatched junction nucleotides: 6. The CDR3 extends over 18 amino acids. The CDR3 region is CASSLAGQGAVNTGELFF. CDR3 bases: TGCGCCAGCAGCTTGGCCGGACAGGGGGCGGTCAACACCGGGGAGCTGTTTTTT. The variable domain in full, with the rest retrieved from reference TRBV5-1 and TRBJ2-2, is KAGVTQTPRYLIKTRGQQVTLSCSPISGHRSVSWYQQTPGQGLQFLFEYFSETQRNKGNFPGRFSGRQFSNSRSEMNVSTLELGDSALYLCASSLAGQGAVNTGELFFGEGSRLTVL.

This clonotype was counted many times. V usage is TRBV29-1 and J usage is TRBJ1-2, with 12 bases lining up with TRBD1. Germline CDR1 reads SQVTM; CDR2 reads ANQGSEA. V dropped 7 bases and J dropped 7; count of bases not matched to a gene: 7. The CDR3 loop spans 13 amino acids. DNA for the CDR3: TGCAGCGCCGGGACAGGGGGCGTTGTTGGCTACACCTTC. This codes for CSAGTGGVVGYTF. Combining the CDR3 with reference TRBV29-1 and TRBJ1-2 gives the whole variable domain SAVISQKPSRDICQRGTSLTIQCQVDSQVTMMFWYRQQPGQSLTLIATANQGSEATYESGFVIDKFPISRPNLTFSTLTVSNMSPEDSSIYLCSAGTGGVVGYTFGSGTRLTVV.

The chain combines TRBV11-2 with TRBJ2-1, with a possible D match to TRBD1 (7 bases). The germline V and J ends were trimmed by 3 bases and 2 bases, with 17 bases remaining between them. The CDR3 loop spans 17 amino acids. Germline values: CDR1 SGHAT, CDR2 FQNNGV. The CDR3 reads CASSLEAGGLTYNEQFF. CDR3 nucleotide sequence: TGTGCCAGCAGCTTGGAGGCAGGGGGGCTCACCTACAATGAGCAGTTCTTC.

The chain joins TRBV21-1 to TRBJ1-2; the table calls TRBD1, which could not be checked here. TRBV21-1 counts as a pseudogene. The CDR3 consists of 13 residues. The CDR3 coding sequence is TGTGCCAGCAGCGGACACAGGGTGTTAGACTACACCTTC. Translation gives CASSGHRVLDYTF.

About this clonotype itself: One base away lies a much larger clone, so this may be a sequencing read error. CDR3 sequence: CATSRESSGAYEEYF. The DNA of the CDR3 is TGTGCCACCAGCAGAGAATCTAGCGGGGCCTACGAGGAGTACTTC. This chain connects TRBV15 to TRBJ2-7; the match to TRBD2 covers 9 bases. From germline, CDR1 is LNHNV and CDR2 YYDKDF (reference sequence). The CDR3 has 15 amino acids.